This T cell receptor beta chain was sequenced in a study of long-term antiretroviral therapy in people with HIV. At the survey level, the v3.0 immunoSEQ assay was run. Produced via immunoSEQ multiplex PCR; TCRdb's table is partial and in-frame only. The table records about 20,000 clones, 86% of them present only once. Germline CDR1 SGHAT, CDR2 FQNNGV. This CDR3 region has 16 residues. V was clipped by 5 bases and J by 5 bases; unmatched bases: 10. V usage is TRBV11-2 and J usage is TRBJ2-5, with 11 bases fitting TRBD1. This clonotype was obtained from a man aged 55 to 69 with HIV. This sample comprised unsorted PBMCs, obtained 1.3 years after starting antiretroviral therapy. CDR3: CASSLQVGQGAETQYF. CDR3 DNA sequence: TGTGCCAGCAGCCTCCAAGTAGGACAGGGGGCCGAGACCCAGTACTTC.